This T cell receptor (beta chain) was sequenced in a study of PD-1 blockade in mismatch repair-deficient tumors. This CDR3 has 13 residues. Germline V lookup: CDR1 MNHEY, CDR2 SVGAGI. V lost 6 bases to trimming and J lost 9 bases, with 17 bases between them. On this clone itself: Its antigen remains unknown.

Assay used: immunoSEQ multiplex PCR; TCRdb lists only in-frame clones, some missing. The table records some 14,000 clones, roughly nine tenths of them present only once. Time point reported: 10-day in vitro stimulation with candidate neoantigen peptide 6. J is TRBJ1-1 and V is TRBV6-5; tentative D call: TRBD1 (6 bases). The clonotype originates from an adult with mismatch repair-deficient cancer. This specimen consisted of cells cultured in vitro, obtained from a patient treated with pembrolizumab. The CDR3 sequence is CASRIGWQGQAFF. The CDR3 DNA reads TGTGCCAGCAGGATAGGTTGGCAGGGGCAAGCTTTCTTT.